Shown below are 17 T cell receptor beta chains from a single sample sequenced in a study of CD8+ T cells in alopecia areata. Treatment specified: oral pan-JAK inhibitor, 5-10 mg twice daily. Reverse transcription of extracted RNA yielded cDNA, which provided the sequencing template. Here immunoSEQ multiplex PCR was the method, and the copy in TCRdb shows in-frame clones only, minus some. The sample shows around 150,000 clones, roughly 60% of them seen only once. The sequences come from CD4+ T cells sorted from blood, collected at week 24, from a patient treated with tofacitinib. These receptors came from a human donor with alopecia areata.

This chain joins TRBV27 and TRBJ1-6; D is possibly TRBD1 (6 bases). This CDR3 has 14 residues. Trimming pared 3 bases from V and 7 bases from J, leaving 10 bases between. Germline assignment: CDR1 MNHEY and CDR2 SMNVEV (reference sequence). The CDR3 nucleotides read TGTGCCAGCAGTTTGTGGCAGGGGAATTCACCCCTCCACTTT. This codes for CASSLWQGNSPLHF.

V is TRBV7-2 and J is TRBJ2-2; TRBD2 matches at 9 bases. CDR1 and CDR2 from the germline V gene are SGHTA and FQGNSA. The CDR3 length is 16 residues. Germline trimming cut 5 bases from V and 5 bases from J; bases unmatched to any gene: 9. The CDR3 region is CASSRTGLAGTGELFF. CDR3 in DNA: TGTGCCAGCAGCCGAACCGGGCTAGCGGGGACCGGGGAGCTGTTTTTT. Full variable domain (outside the CDR3, taken from reference TRBV7-2 and TRBJ2-2): GAGVSQSPSNKVTEKGKDVELRCDPISGHTALYWYRQSLGQGLEFLIYFQGNSAPDKSGLPSDRFSAERTGGSVSTLTIQRTQQEDSAVYLCASSRTGLAGTGELFFGEGSRLTVL.

V usage is TRBV15 and J usage is TRBJ1-4; D ambiguous. This CDR3 has 13 amino acids. With 0 bases removed from V and 6 bases from J, the gap between germline ends came to 5 bases. The germline V gene has CDR1 LNHNV and CDR2 YYDKDF (reference sequence). The CDR3 region is CATSRDQYEKLFF. As DNA, the CDR3 is TGTGCCACCAGCAGAGATCAGTATGAAAAACTGTTTTTT.

This rearrangement joins TRBV6-5 to TRBJ2-2; TRBD1 agrees at 7 bases. Germline lookup yields CDR1 MNHEY and CDR2 SVGAGI. The length of the CDR3 is 15 residues. Germline trimming cut 10 bases from V and 2 bases from J; bases unmatched to any gene: 10. DNA of the CDR3: TGTGCCACCCTGGATCAGGGGGTAAACACCGGGGAGCTGTTTTTT. Translated: CATLDQGVNTGELFF.

This chain joins TRBV2 and TRBJ1-5, with 10 bases matching TRBD1. Looked up from germline, CDR1 is SNHLY and CDR2 is FYNNEI. Trimming took 4 bases from V and 6 from J; bases not matched to a gene: 6. The CDR3 has 15 amino acids. CDR3 sequence: CASSGPRDRGQPQHF. CDR3 DNA sequence: TGTGCCAGCAGTGGACCCCGGGACAGGGGTCAGCCCCAGCATTTT.

The sample holds a few counts of this clone. The V call is TRBV29-1, the J call TRBJ2-7; D not certain. V lost 2 bases to trimming and J lost 1 base, with 9 bases between them. The CDR3 extends over 13 amino acids. Per germline, CDR1 SQVTM and CDR2 ANQGSEA. The CDR3 nucleotides read TGCAGCGTTGAAACGTACGGATCCTACGAGCAGTACTTC. Its protein is CSVETYGSYEQYF.

This clone appeared a few times. The DNA of the CDR3 is TGTGCCAGCTGCCCACAGGGGGCAGATACGCAGTATTTT. Amino acids: CASCPQGADTQYF. V gene TRBV7-9 combines with J gene TRBJ2-3; 8 bases fit TRBD1. V lost 8 bases, J lost 4 bases, and 5 bases stayed unmatched. The CDR3 is 13 residues long. Per germline, CDR1 SEHNR and CDR2 FQNEAQ (reference sequence). Using reference TRBV7-9 and TRBJ2-3 for the parts outside the CDR3, the full variable domain is DTGVSQNPRHKITKRGQNVTFRCDPISEHNRLYWYRQTLGQGPEFLTYFQNEAQLEKSRLLSDRFSAERPKGSFSTLEIQRTEQGDSAMYLCASCPQGADTQYFGPGTRLTVL.

Only a few counts were recorded for this clone. This chain connects TRBV29-1 to TRBJ1-2; a weak D match, TRBD1 (5 bases). Germline lookup yields CDR1 SQVTM and CDR2 ANQGSEA. This CDR3 contains 13 residues. The V and J ends lost 7 bases and 5 bases respectively, with 17 bases between them. The CDR3 nucleotides are TGCAGCGACCGAGACAGAGTAACTTATGGCTACACCTTC. Amino acids: CSDRDRVTYGYTF.

This clone was seen a few times. The chain carries TRBV2 and TRBJ2-1, with 7 bases aligning to TRBD1. Germline V gene sequence: CDR1 SNHLY, CDR2 FYNNEI. The CDR3 length is 13 residues. V shed 7 bases, J shed 6 bases, and the junction held 6 bases outside the gene matches. CDR3 DNA: TGTGCCAGCACCATCGACAGGGCCAATGAGCAGTTCTTC. Its protein is CASTIDRANEQFF. Full variable domain (remainder filled in from reference TRBV2 and TRBJ2-1): EPEVTQTPSHQVTQMGQEVILRCVPISNHLYFYWYRQILGQKVEFLVSFYNNEISEKSEIFDDQFSVERPDGSNFTLKIRSTKLEDSAMYFCASTIDRANEQFFGPGTRLTVL.

The chain joins TRBV27 to TRBJ1-5; D unresolved. The V and J ends lost 0 bases and 5 bases respectively, with 5 bases between them. Germline V gene lookup returns CDR1 MNHEY and CDR2 SMNVEV (reference sequence). The CDR3 sequence is 13 residues long. The CDR3 nucleotides read TGTGCCAGCAGTTTATCGGGATATCAGCCCCAGCATTTT. This encodes CASSLSGYQPQHF.

J is TRBJ1-1 and V is TRBV9; D gene uncertain. Per the germline V gene, CDR1 is SGDLS and CDR2 is YYNGEE. Trimming pared 2 bases from V and 1 base from J, leaving 9 bases between. CDR3 length: 14 residues. The CDR3 DNA reads TGTGCCAGCAGCGTTGCGCCGGAGAACACTGAAGCTTTCTTT. It encodes CASSVAPENTEAFF.

Of note for this clone: Distinct nucleotide sequences in the sample also encode this CDR3. The gene calls are TRBV5-1 and TRBJ1-6; the match to TRBD1 covers 9 bases. Germline V gene data show CDR1 as SGHRS and CDR2 as YFSETQ. The V and J ends lost 4 bases and 9 bases, in that order; junction bases with no gene match: 5. The CDR3 sequence is 14 residues long. In nucleotides, the CDR3 is TGCGCCAGCAGCACGGGACAGGGAAGTTCACCCCTCCACTTT. This codes for CASSTGQGSSPLHF.

This clone was observed a handful of times. This chain joins TRBV5-1 and TRBJ2-5; 7 bases are shared with TRBD2. The CDR3 is 14 amino acids. Germline loops: CDR1 SGHRS, CDR2 YFSETQ. V lost 4 bases and J lost 5; bases outside the gene matches: 8. Here the CDR3 reads CASSSTSAGETQYF. CDR3 sequence (DNA): TGCGCCAGCAGCAGCACTAGCGCCGGGGAGACCCAGTACTTC.

This clone was observed a few times. V is TRBV6-5 and J is TRBJ2-7; 10 bases are shared with TRBD1. The germline V gene encodes CDR1 MNHEY and CDR2 SVGAGI. The CDR3 is 14 amino acids. The trim removed 6 bases at V and 6 bases at J, leaving 8 bases unmatched. This CDR3 reads CASRNRDRGGEQYF. CDR3 DNA sequence: TGTGCCAGCAGAAACCGGGACAGGGGTGGCGAGCAGTACTTC.

This clone has ten or more counts. CDR3 nucleotides: TGTGCCAGCAGCTTTAAGGGTACGCAGTATTTT. Translation gives CASSFKGTQYF. The J gene is TRBJ2-3, the V gene TRBV5-8; D unclear. The CDR3 is 11 amino acids. Trimming took off 2 bases at V and 8 bases at J, with 6 bases between the two ends. Germline V gene data show CDR1 as SGHTS and CDR2 as YDEGEE.

The V call is TRBV7-2, the J call TRBJ2-5; D unclear. This CDR3 contains 14 residues. Germline values: CDR1 SGHTA, CDR2 FQGNSA. The V end lost 1 base, the J end lost 1 base, and 7 bases lay between the germline ends. CDR3 in DNA: TGTGCCAGCAGCTTAGGTGGCAGCCAAGAGACCCAGTACTTC. Residues: CASSLGGSQETQYF.

The CDR3 loop is CASSLGGLNQPQHF. CDR3 bases: TGTGCCAGCAGCTTGGGAGGACTGAATCAGCCCCAGCATTTT. V is TRBV5-4 and J is TRBJ1-5; D call uncertain. V was clipped by 0 bases and J by 4 bases, with 8 bases between them. The germline CDR1 and CDR2 sequences are SGHNT and YYREEE (reference sequence). CDR3 length equals 14 residues.